This is a list of T cell receptor beta chains from one sample in a study of beta chain features in type 1 diabetes. Profiling relied on immunoSEQ multiplex PCR, and the TCRdb table lists in-frame clones only, not all of them. The table records approximately 340,000 clones, roughly 16% of them present only once. The source material was naive CD4+ T cells from blood. Receptors were obtained from a woman between 18 and 30 years old in good health. CDR3s include the opening cysteine and the closing phenylalanine or tryptophan. A D gene is named only where the DNA matches it firmly.

j_call	d_call	v_call	cdr3_aa
TRBJ2-2	.	TRBV28	CASSLGQGRNTGELFF
TRBJ2-3	.	TRBV6-4	CASSVRGLGADTQYF
TRBJ2-3	TRBD2	TRBV28	CASSPSGMGTDTQYF
TRBJ2-7	TRBD2	TRBV30	CAWRRTSGRANEQYF
TRBJ2-2	TRBD1	TRBV5-1	CASSLNGQGNTGELFF
TRBJ2-7	TRBD1	TRBV5-4	CASSYSGTGGREQYF
TRBJ2-7	.	TRBV6-6	CASSYSSLSYEQYF
TRBJ2-7	TRBD2	TRBV9	CASSPRGLADYEQYF
TRBJ2-7	.	TRBV15	CATSPPGIYEQYF
TRBJ2-1	.	TRBV5-4	CASSLDRGGYNEQFF
TRBJ1-5	TRBD1	TRBV2	CASSGGQAYQPQHF
TRBJ2-7	.	TRBV20-1	CSASGYEQYF
TRBJ2-1	TRBD2	TRBV7-2	CASSLIAGVSYNEQFF
TRBJ1-1	.	TRBV29-1	CTPGARTEAFF
TRBJ2-1	TRBD1	TRBV9	CASAVVGRTGYNEQFF
TRBJ2-4	TRBD1	TRBV7-9	CASSLDRGQNIQYF
TRBJ1-2	.	TRBV19	CASKARGGSNYGYTF
TRBJ2-7	TRBD1	TRBV7-9	CASSPGTGGFSDEQYF
TRBJ1-5	TRBD1	TRBV30	CAWSPGTGNQPQHF
TRBJ2-1	TRBD2	TRBV7-7	CASSLGGGTYNEQFF
TRBJ1-5	.	TRBV15	CATSRERRGRDRQPQHF
TRBJ2-4	.	TRBV29-1	CSVEDTVNIQYF
TRBJ2-3	.	TRBV27	CASSFKLVRLSDTQYF
TRBJ1-2	.	TRBV29-1	CSVEAPQAVPGYTF
TRBJ1-1	.	TRBV18	CASSPSDRQNTEAFF
TRBJ2-2	TRBD2	TRBV9	CASSVGGGRASGELFF
TRBJ2-5	.	TRBV5-6	CASSRDIQETQYF
TRBJ2-3	TRBD2	TRBV9	CASSVGGSGSTDTQYF
TRBJ2-7	TRBD1	TRBV29-1	CSVRDSNYEQYF
TRBJ2-1	TRBD2	TRBV29-1	CSVQRGAFNEQFF
TRBJ1-5	.	TRBV27	CASYSNQPQHF
TRBJ2-7	.	TRBV6-1	CASSWRGQTYEQYF
TRBJ1-2	.	TRBV5-1	CASSLEPAPLRSTF
TRBJ1-2	.	TRBV6-5	CASSRRTDYSYGYTF
TRBJ2-2	.	TRBV7-2	CASTTQAGELFF
TRBJ2-5	.	TRBV5-6	CASSYDLGRAETQYF
TRBJ2-6	.	TRBV29-1	CSVSFSGANVLTF
TRBJ2-5	TRBD2	TRBV6-5	CASSWEGLQETQYF
TRBJ2-1	TRBD2	TRBV5-4	CASSLGGASGAIRYNEQFF
TRBJ2-3	.	TRBV27	CASSRTGLRGYTQYF
TRBJ1-5	TRBD1	TRBV6-5	CASRRTGAGQPQHF
TRBJ2-4	TRBD1	TRBV6-1	CASRQGTGNIQYF
TRBJ2-3	.	TRBV27	CASSLASPDTQYF
TRBJ2-3	.	TRBV5-4	CASSAIAESTDTQYF
TRBJ2-1	TRBD2	TRBV18	CASFPREGMSSYNEQFF
TRBJ1-1	TRBD1	TRBV9	CASSTRTGGTEAFF
TRBJ2-2	.	TRBV9	CASSPPGLNTGELFF
TRBJ1-1	.	TRBV5-5	CASSLDQANTEAFF
TRBJ2-7	TRBD2	TRBV5-1	CASSRVRAGAYEQYF
TRBJ1-2	TRBD1	TRBV7-9	CASSLGQLANYGYTF
TRBJ2-1	.	TRBV5-1	CASSSGINRYNEQFF
TRBJ1-1	.	TRBV18	CASSQNHRISAEAFF
TRBJ2-1	.	TRBV5-4	CASSFTAGEQFF
TRBJ1-5	TRBD1	TRBV30	CAWSVGGSAWPQHF
TRBJ2-5	TRBD2	TRBV7-7	CASSSAGVQETQYF